This is a list of T cell receptor beta chains from one sample in a study of patients and donors after allogeneic stem cell transplantation. TCRdb re-analysed the RT-PCR reads in MiXCR, keeping a single row per CDR3 protein. The sample lists about 960,000 distinct CDR3 sequences; 15% to 20% were seen once. Material for sequencing was blood, either unsorted or a sorted T cell fraction (not recorded which). These receptor sequences come from a human donor who was either an allogeneic HSCT recipient or a stem cell or donor lymphocyte infusion donor (not recorded which). It is not recorded whose cells these are; they may come from a transplant donor. Both conserved end residues are part of each CDR3. The D gene is left open where the match is weak. A clone size is listed for some rows: how often the clone was seen (once, few, many), or a class if it is expanded.

d_gene: .
v_gene: TRBV25-1
abundance: .
j_gene: TRBJ2-1
CDR3nt: TGTGCCAGCAGTGGATTGGGGGCGGTCGAGCAGTTCTTC
CDR3aa: CASSGLGAVEQFF

d_gene: .
v_gene: TRBV12-3/TRBV12-4
abundance: .
j_gene: TRBJ2-3
CDR3nt: TGTGCCAGCAGTTTGGGGGAGTTCACAGATACGCAGTATTTT
CDR3aa: CASSLGEFTDTQYF

d_gene: .
v_gene: TRBV25-1
abundance: few
j_gene: TRBJ2-3
CDR3nt: TGTGCCACCCTAGACGGGGGACAACGCTTGGATTTT
CDR3aa: CATLDGGQRLDF

d_gene: .
v_gene: TRBV18
abundance: .
j_gene: TRBJ2-1
CDR3nt: TGTGCCAGCTCACCACCGTGGAACCCCGGCTCCTACAATGAGCAGTTCTTC
CDR3aa: CASSPPWNPGSYNEQFF

d_gene: .
v_gene: TRBV6-5
abundance: .
j_gene: TRBJ2-5
CDR3nt: TGTGCCAGCAGTTACAGGTCATCCAGAAAGGGAGAGACCCAGTACTTC
CDR3aa: CASSYRSSRKGETQYF

d_gene: .
v_gene: TRBV12-3/TRBV12-4
abundance: many
j_gene: TRBJ1-2
CDR3nt: TGTGCCAGCAGCCCCGGGACACAAGGCTACACCTTC
CDR3aa: CASSPGTQGYTF

d_gene: TRBD2
v_gene: TRBV30
abundance: .
j_gene: TRBJ2-1
CDR3nt: TGTGCCTGGAGTGTAGGGACTAGCGGGAGTGCGGACTACAATGAGCAGTTCTTC
CDR3aa: CAWSVGTSGSADYNEQFF

d_gene: TRBD1
v_gene: TRBV25-1
abundance: few
j_gene: TRBJ2-1
CDR3nt: TGTGCCAGCAGTGATATGGGCAGGGGGTTTATGATAAATGAGCAGTTCTTC
CDR3aa: CASSDMGRGFMINEQFF

d_gene: TRBD2
v_gene: TRBV15
abundance: .
j_gene: TRBJ2-1
CDR3nt: TGTGCCACAGGGGAGGCGGGAGCCCACCATGAGCAGTTCTTC
CDR3aa: CATGEAGAHHEQFF

d_gene: TRBD1
v_gene: TRBV12-3/TRBV12-4
abundance: many
j_gene: TRBJ1-4
CDR3nt: TGTGCCAGCAGTCCACGGGACAGGGGAGAAAAACTGTTTTTT
CDR3aa: CASSPRDRGEKLFF

d_gene: .
v_gene: TRBV28
abundance: many
j_gene: TRBJ2-3
CDR3nt: TGTGCCAGCACCTCGATCCCTCCCGGGGATACGCAGTATTTT
CDR3aa: CASTSIPPGDTQYF

d_gene: .
v_gene: TRBV5-1
abundance: .
j_gene: TRBJ2-7
CDR3nt: TGCGCCAGCAGCTTGGGAGTGGGTGGGTCGAACGAGCAGTACTTC
CDR3aa: CASSLGVGGSNEQYF

d_gene: TRBD2
v_gene: TRBV12-3/TRBV12-4
abundance: many
j_gene: TRBJ2-2
CDR3nt: TGTGCCAGCGGGAAGCGGGAGAACACCGGGGAGCTGTTTTTT
CDR3aa: CASGKRENTGELFF

d_gene: .
v_gene: TRBV5-5
abundance: .
j_gene: TRBJ1-3
CDR3nt: TGTGCCAGCAGCCGTACCGGGACGCCCGGAAACACCATATATTTT
CDR3aa: CASSRTGTPGNTIYF

d_gene: .
v_gene: TRBV6-5
abundance: few
j_gene: TRBJ2-2
CDR3nt: TGTGCCACCCGGCGAAAACTCGGGGAGCTGTTTTTT
CDR3aa: CATRRKLGELFF

d_gene: TRBD1
v_gene: TRBV12-3/TRBV12-4
abundance: .
j_gene: TRBJ1-5
CDR3nt: TGTGCCAGCAGCCTCAGGGGACAGGGGTATCAGCCCCAGCATTTT
CDR3aa: CASSLRGQGYQPQHF

d_gene: .
v_gene: TRBV5-1
abundance: few
j_gene: TRBJ1-4
CDR3nt: TGCGCCAGCAGCCCCGACACAACTAATGAAAAACTGTTTTTT
CDR3aa: CASSPDTTNEKLFF

d_gene: .
v_gene: TRBV20-1
abundance: few
j_gene: TRBJ1-6
CDR3nt: TGCAGTGCTAGAGATCGGAGGCAGGGATTAAATTCACCCCTCCACTTT
CDR3aa: CSARDRRQGLNSPLHF

d_gene: TRBD1
v_gene: TRBV27
abundance: .
j_gene: TRBJ2-1
CDR3nt: TGTGCCAGCAGGCTCCGGGACAGGCCCTACAATGAGCAGTTCTTC
CDR3aa: CASRLRDRPYNEQFF

d_gene: .
v_gene: TRBV18
abundance: many
j_gene: TRBJ1-5
CDR3nt: TGTGCCAGCTCAGCAGCGGGACGTCAAGGGAATCAGCCCCAGCATTTT
CDR3aa: CASSAAGRQGNQPQHF

d_gene: .
v_gene: TRBV7-9
abundance: .
j_gene: TRBJ2-2
CDR3nt: TGTGCCAGCAGCTTCGGTGGTGTGCTGTTTTTT
CDR3aa: CASSFGGVLFF

d_gene: TRBD2
v_gene: TRBV2
abundance: .
j_gene: TRBJ2-1
CDR3nt: TGTGCCAGCAGTGAGGGACTAGTCTTTATTGAGCAGTTCTTC
CDR3aa: CASSEGLVFIEQFF

d_gene: TRBD2
v_gene: TRBV20-1
abundance: .
j_gene: TRBJ2-1
CDR3nt: TGCAGTGCTAGAGCGAGACTAGCGGAGGAAGAGCAGTTCTTC
CDR3aa: CSARARLAEEEQFF

d_gene: .
v_gene: TRBV12-3/TRBV12-4
abundance: few
j_gene: TRBJ2-4
CDR3nt: TGTGCCAGCACCCCGGGACGAATGATAGCCAAAAACATTCAGTACTTC
CDR3aa: CASTPGRMIAKNIQYF

d_gene: .
v_gene: TRBV7-2
abundance: few
j_gene: TRBJ2-1
CDR3nt: TGTGCCAGCAGCTCGACTAGAGGCGAGCAGTTCTTC
CDR3aa: CASSSTRGEQFF

d_gene: TRBD1
v_gene: TRBV12-3/TRBV12-4
abundance: many
j_gene: TRBJ1-1
CDR3nt: TGTGCCAGCACCCAAGGAAAGGGGGCGACTGAAGCTTTCTTT
CDR3aa: CASTQGKGATEAFF

d_gene: .
v_gene: TRBV6-1
abundance: .
j_gene: TRBJ1-1
CDR3nt: TGTGCCAGCATTCTACCCGGGCCAGAGACCGTTGAAGCTTTCTTT
CDR3aa: CASILPGPETVEAFF

d_gene: TRBD2
v_gene: TRBV7-8
abundance: few
j_gene: TRBJ2-1
CDR3nt: TGTGCCAGCAGCGCAAAAGGTAGCGGGAGGGACAGCTCCTACAATGAGCAGTTCTTC
CDR3aa: CASSAKGSGRDSSYNEQFF

d_gene: .
v_gene: TRBV28
abundance: few
j_gene: TRBJ2-7
CDR3nt: TGTGCCAGCAGTTCCCCTAGCCGTAACTCCTACGAGCAGTACTTC
CDR3aa: CASSSPSRNSYEQYF

d_gene: .
v_gene: TRBV15
abundance: few
j_gene: TRBJ2-5
CDR3nt: TGTGCCACCAGCAGCGGACAGCGACAAGAGACCCAGTACTTC
CDR3aa: CATSSGQRQETQYF

d_gene: TRBD2
v_gene: TRBV7-3
abundance: few
j_gene: TRBJ2-3
CDR3nt: TGTGCCAGCAGCTTAACCCTTTTCGGTAGCGGGGGGGCCGGATGGAGCACAGATACGCAGTATTTT
CDR3aa: CASSLTLFGSGGAGWSTDTQYF

d_gene: .
v_gene: TRBV12-3/TRBV12-4
abundance: .
j_gene: TRBJ2-3
CDR3nt: TGTGCCAGCAGTTTAAAAGGATCAGATACGCAGTATTTT
CDR3aa: CASSLKGSDTQYF

d_gene: .
v_gene: TRBV4-3
abundance: .
j_gene: TRBJ2-5
CDR3nt: TGCGCCAGCAGCCAAGAGCACAGGGTGGAGACCCAGTACTTC
CDR3aa: CASSQEHRVETQYF

d_gene: TRBD2
v_gene: TRBV6-5
abundance: many
j_gene: TRBJ2-5
CDR3nt: TGTGCCAGCAGTTACTCGGGGCAGCGGGGGTACCAAGAGACCCAGTACTTC
CDR3aa: CASSYSGQRGYQETQYF

d_gene: .
v_gene: TRBV10-3
abundance: many
j_gene: TRBJ1-2
CDR3nt: TGTGCCATCAGTGAGTCGGAAACGGGGAGCGGCTACACCTTC
CDR3aa: CAISESETGSGYTF